This T cell receptor (beta chain) was documented in a study of CD8 T cells in ankylosing spondylitis. Study-wide findings and caveats: Significantly higher representation of disease-linked clones was reported for matched ankylosing spondylitis synovial fluid. Disease-associated clones were CD8+ and fairly uncommon in peripheral blood. Reactive arthritis synovial fluid and blood were previously reported to contain some motif variants. What seemed typical of ankylosing spondylitis blood was a TCR beta motif built from roughly eight highly homologous variants.

Details on this clonotype: The antigen is unknown.

The V end was cut by 8 bases, the J end by 0 bases, with 11 bases between. Germline values: CDR1 MDHEN, CDR2 SYDVKM. The CDR3 extends over 13 amino acids. MiXCR, run by TCRdb on the 5' RACE reads, gives a single entry per CDR3 protein. The repertoire holds more than 110,000 distinct CDR3 sequences, with approximately 9.2% as singletons. The sequencing sample was made of synovial fluid, either unsorted or a sorted T cell fraction (not recorded which). The receptor's source is a male donor with ankylosing spondylitis. The rearrangement joins TRBV28 to TRBJ2-7; tentative D call: TRBD1 (5 bases). The CDR3 protein is CASSGFTSYEQYF. For the CDR3, the DNA is TGTGCCAGCTCAGGGTTTACCTCCTACGAGCAGTACTTC.